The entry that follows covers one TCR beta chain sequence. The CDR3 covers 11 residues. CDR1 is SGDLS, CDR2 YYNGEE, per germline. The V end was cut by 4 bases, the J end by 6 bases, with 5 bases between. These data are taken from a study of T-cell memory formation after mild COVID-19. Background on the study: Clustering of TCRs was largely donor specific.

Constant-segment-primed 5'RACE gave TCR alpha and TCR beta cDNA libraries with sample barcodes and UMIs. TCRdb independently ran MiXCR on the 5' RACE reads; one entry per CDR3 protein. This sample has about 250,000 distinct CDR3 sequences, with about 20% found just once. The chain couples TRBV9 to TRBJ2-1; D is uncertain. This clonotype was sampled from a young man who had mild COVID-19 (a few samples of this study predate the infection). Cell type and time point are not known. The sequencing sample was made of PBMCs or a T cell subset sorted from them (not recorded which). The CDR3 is CASSFTNEQFF. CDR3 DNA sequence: TGTGCCAGCAGCTTCACCAATGAGCAGTTCTTC.